This T cell receptor (beta chain) was sequenced for a study of blood T cell repertoires in COVID-19. About the study: Italy, Spain and the United States were the sources of the convalescent and acute COVID-19 samples. T cells, B-cell-depleted T cells, or PBMCs provided the cDNA or gDNA that served as material.

In the study's own analysis: The authors estimated nucleated cell counts from reference gene primer amplification. Libraries were prepared by immunoSEQ multiplex PCR; TCRdb keeps only in-frame clonotypes and omits some of them. V, J and clone size were drawn from that table, and D and trimming were deduced from the DNA. The sample has 300,000 to 350,000 clones, more than 80% seen once; the top ten hold under 7%. The sample was peripheral blood. This clonotype originated in a young woman with COVID-19, enrolled during active disease.

The CDR3 region has the DNA TGTGCCAGCAGTGGCGCGGGGGGGGGCAATGAGCAGTTCTTC. Protein product: CASSGAGGGNEQFF. The chain joins TRBV25-1 to TRBJ2-1, with TRBD2 matching 9 bases. Looked up from germline, CDR1 is MGHDK and CDR2 is SYGVNS. CDR3 length equals 14 residues. The V gene end was trimmed by 4 bases and the J gene end by 6 bases; junction bases not matched to a gene: 4.